The 24 T cell receptor beta chains presented below share a single source sample, sequenced in a study of patients and donors after allogeneic stem cell transplantation. TCRdb fed the RT-PCR reads into MiXCR, producing one record per CDR3 protein. The table records roughly 250,000 distinct CDR3 sequences, about 14% of them present only once. The sample comprised blood, either unsorted or a sorted T cell fraction (not recorded which). Receptor source: a human donor who was either an allogeneic HSCT recipient or a stem cell or donor lymphocyte infusion donor (not recorded which). It is not recorded whose cells these are; they may come from a transplant donor.

This clonotype has just a few counts. V is TRBV3-1 and J is TRBJ2-7, with a tentative D call TRBD2 (5 bases). V was shortened by 0 bases and J by 5 bases, with 14 bases between the two germline ends. The germline CDR1 and CDR2 sequences are LGHDT and YNNKEL (reference sequence). The CDR3 consists of 15 residues. CDR3 loop: CASSQDQASLDEQYF. The CDR3 DNA sequence: TGTGCCAGCAGCCAAGATCAGGCTAGCCTCGACGAGCAGTACTTC.

This clonotype occurred a few times. This chain connects TRBV20-1 to TRBJ1-2, with 11 bases lining up with TRBD1. Losses at the gene ends were 6 bases for V and 4 bases for J; bases not matched to a gene: 7. The CDR3 runs to 14 residues. Germline lookup yields CDR1 DFQATT and CDR2 SNEGSKA (reference sequence). In nucleotides, the CDR3 is TGCAGTGCCGACAAGGGACAGGGGGTCTATGGCTACACCTTC. This sequence encodes CSADKGQGVYGYTF.

This sequence joins TRBV5-1 and TRBJ2-1; 14 bases map to TRBD2. In germline, CDR1 is SGHRS, CDR2 YFSETQ. The J segment lost 0 bases and the V segment lost 0 bases, leaving 5 bases of the junction unmatched. The CDR3 is 19 residues long. Here the CDR3 reads CASSLGLAGGVSSYNEQFF. CDR3 bases: TGCGCCAGCAGCTTGGGACTAGCGGGGGGGGTAAGCTCCTACAATGAGCAGTTCTTC.

The chain uses TRBV7-2 and TRBJ2-7, with 7 bases fitting TRBD2. Looked up from germline, CDR1 is SGHTA and CDR2 is FQGNSA. The CDR3 extends over 15 amino acids. Trimming cost V 4 bases and J 0 bases; bases outside gene matches: 6. Here the CDR3 DNA reads TGTGCCAGCAGCTCTGGGCCGGGGGGCTCCTACGAGCAGTACTTC. It specifies CASSSGPGGSYEQYF.

This clonotype was seen a single time. Its ends do not fully match the called genes, so a read error is possible. The rearrangement links TRBV7-9 to TRBJ2-2; possibly TRBD1 for D (6 bases). This CDR3 region has 15 residues. CDR1 is SEHNR, CDR2 FQNEAQ, per germline (reference sequence). The CDR3 coding sequence is TGTGCCAGCACCTTAAGGGGGAGCGCCACCGGGGAGCTGTTTTTT. It yields the protein CASTLRGSATGELFF.

This sequence joins TRBV6-1 and TRBJ1-2; perhaps TRBD1 as D (5 bases). The V gene's germline CDR1 is MNHNS and CDR2 SASEGT. The V end was cut by 6 bases, the J end by 3 bases, with 11 bases between. The CDR3 sequence is 13 residues long. CDR3 DNA sequence: TGTGCCAGCAGGGCAGGGTTGGACTATGGCTACACCTTC. This encodes CASRAGLDYGYTF.

Many counts were recorded for this clonotype. The V call is TRBV7-9, the J call TRBJ1-2; D is possibly TRBD1 (6 bases). The V and J ends lost 1 base and 7 bases respectively, with 16 bases between them. Germline V lookup: CDR1 SEHNR, CDR2 FQNEAQ (reference sequence). The CDR3 is 15 residues long. CDR3 amino acids: CASSLEAGAASGYTF. Written as DNA, the CDR3 is TGTGCCAGCAGCTTAGAGGCGGGGGCCGCCTCTGGCTACACCTTC.

This clonotype was seen ten or more times. This rearrangement joins TRBV12-3 or TRBV12-4 to TRBJ2-2, with no clear D. The V end was cut by 9 bases, the J end by 1 base, with 6 bases between. The CDR3 consists of 12 residues. As DNA, the CDR3 is TGTGCCAGTAGACAGAACACCGGGGAGCTGTTTTTT. Translating gives CASRQNTGELFF.

In this sample, this clonotype turned up a few times. J is TRBJ2-3 and V is TRBV20-1; 10 positions agree with TRBD2. The germline V gene has CDR1 DFQATT and CDR2 SNEGSKA (reference sequence). V dropped 4 bases and J dropped 13; count of bases not matched to a gene: 5. The CDR3 contains 11 residues. The CDR3 coding sequence is TGCAGTGCTACACTAGCGGGATCGGAGTATTTT. Translating gives CSATLAGSEYF.

V is TRBV5-4 and J is TRBJ1-2, with 7 bases that match TRBD1. The CDR3 loop spans 16 amino acids. The germline V gene encodes CDR1 SGHNT and CDR2 YYREEE (reference sequence). With V trimmed by 4 bases and J by 5 bases, 14 bases remained unmatched. CDR3 in amino acids: CASSARQGWRGYGYTF. The CDR3 DNA is TGTGCCAGCAGCGCCCGACAGGGTTGGCGTGGTTATGGCTACACCTTC.

This clonotype has only a few counts. The chain employs TRBV5-1 and TRBJ1-4; D gene uncertain. CDR1 is SGHRS, CDR2 YFSETQ, per germline. The CDR3 contains 16 residues. Trimming stripped 4 bases from V and 0 bases from J, with 13 bases between. The CDR3 region is CASSDDGRTTNEKLFF. The CDR3 DNA reads as TGCGCCAGCAGCGACGACGGTCGGACAACTAATGAAAAACTGTTTTTT.

The J gene is TRBJ2-1, the V gene TRBV5-1; 9 bases line up with TRBD2. This CDR3 has 15 residues. CDR1 is SGHRS, CDR2 YFSETQ, per germline. The J segment lost 9 bases and the V segment lost 4 bases, leaving 11 bases of the junction unmatched. CDR3 in amino acids: CASSGRTSAPREQFF. The CDR3 DNA follows: TGCGCCAGCAGCGGGCGGACTAGCGCCCCGCGTGAGCAGTTCTTC.

The rearrangement uses TRBV2 and TRBJ1-2, with D uncertain. V lost 3 bases and J lost 6, with 8 bases in between. This CDR3 comprises 12 residues. CDR1 and CDR2 from the germline V gene are SNHLY and FYNNEI. This CDR3 reads CASSDLGDGYTF. The DNA of the CDR3 is TGTGCCAGCAGTGACCTCGGCGATGGCTACACCTTC. The full variable domain, its missing parts supplied by reference TRBV2 and TRBJ1-2, is EPEVTQTPSHQVTQMGQEVILRCVPISNHLYFYWYRQILGQKVEFLVSFYNNEISEKSEIFDDQFSVERPDGSNFTLKIRSTKLEDSAMYFCASSDLGDGYTFGSGTRLTVV.

This rearrangement joins TRBV19 to TRBJ2-7; D uncertain. Germline V gene lookup returns CDR1 LNHDA and CDR2 SQIVND (reference sequence). This CDR3 region has 12 residues. V was trimmed by 8 bases and J by 2 bases, leaving 10 bases between them. The CDR3 sequence: CASAPTPYEQYF. For the CDR3, the DNA is TGTGCCAGTGCCCCGACGCCCTACGAGCAGTACTTC.

This clonotype has a count of ten or more. The chain uses TRBV5-6 and TRBJ1-1; D uncertain. V dropped 0 bases and J dropped 0 bases, with 9 bases sitting between them. Germline assignment: CDR1 SGHDT and CDR2 YYEEEE. The CDR3 is 15 residues long. The CDR3 sequence is CASSLEAVMNTEAFF. In DNA form, the CDR3 reads TGTGCCAGCAGCTTGGAGGCGGTAATGAACACTGAAGCTTTCTTT.

The chain combines TRBV6-2 or TRBV6-3 with TRBJ2-1; D gene ambiguous. The CDR3 is made up of 16 amino acids. CDR1 MNHEY and CDR2 SVGEGT come from the germline V gene. The V and J ends lost 5 bases and 0 bases respectively, with 14 bases between them. The CDR3 protein is CASSTLTKSSYNEQFF. The DNA for the CDR3 is TGTGCCAGCAGTACACTAACTAAGAGCTCCTACAATGAGCAGTTCTTC.

This chain uses TRBV20-1 with TRBJ2-7; 10 nucleotides match TRBD2. The CDR3 totals 15 residues. Germline V lookup: CDR1 DFQATT, CDR2 SNEGSKA (reference sequence). V trimming: 6 bases; J trimming: 2 bases; junction bases outside the gene matches: 10. The CDR3 is CSALLLAGKTYEQYF. The CDR3 DNA is TGCAGTGCCCTTTTACTAGCGGGAAAGACCTACGAGCAGTACTTC.

This clonotype was observed a handful of times. The chain couples TRBV7-2 to TRBJ2-3, with TRBD2 matching over 11 bases. The CDR3 is 14 amino acids. Germline CDR1 is SGHTA and CDR2 is FQGNSA. The junction had 5 bases not matched to a gene; V was cut back by 8 bases and J by 4 bases. This CDR3 reads CASSETSGADTQYF. The CDR3 region has the DNA TGTGCCAGCTCCGAGACTAGCGGGGCAGATACGCAGTATTTT.

The table lists this clonotype with many counts. This rearrangement joins TRBV3-1 to TRBJ1-4; no definite D call. Trimming removed 0 bases at V and 4 bases at J, with 6 bases between. The germline V gene encodes CDR1 LGHDT and CDR2 YNNKEL (reference sequence). This CDR3 comprises 14 residues. CDR3 loop: CASSQEGFNEKLFF. The CDR3 nucleotides are TGTGCCAGCAGCCAAGAGGGGTTTAATGAAAAACTGTTTTTT.

The chain uses TRBV9 and TRBJ2-2, with 8 bases lining up with TRBD1. The CDR3 has 16 residues. Germline CDR1 reads SGDLS; CDR2 reads YYNGEE. The junction had 5 bases not matched to a gene; V was cut back by 4 bases and J by 0 bases. The CDR3 spells CASSTGQGSNTGELFF. In DNA form, the CDR3 reads TGTGCCAGCAGCACCGGACAGGGTTCGAACACCGGGGAGCTGTTTTTT.

This clonotype was seen more than once but under ten times. V gene TRBV20-1 combines with J gene TRBJ2-5, with D possibly being TRBD1 or TRBD2 (5 bases each). V was clipped by 3 bases and J by 1 base, with 15 bases between them. The CDR3 contains 15 residues. Germline loops: CDR1 DFQATT, CDR2 SNEGSKA (reference sequence). CDR3 sequence: CSASHDSGTQETQYF. CDR3 coding DNA: TGCAGTGCTAGCCATGATTCAGGGACCCAAGAGACCCAGTACTTC.

This clonotype showed up many times. The chain employs TRBV7-2 and TRBJ1-4, with 10 bases that match TRBD1. Per germline, CDR1 SGHTA and CDR2 FQGNSA. The J segment lost 8 bases and the V segment lost 4 bases, leaving 10 bases of the junction unmatched. The CDR3 runs to 16 residues. The CDR3 here is CASSSGQGILGEKLFF. The DNA for the CDR3 is TGTGCCAGCAGCTCGGGACAGGGGATCCTAGGGGAAAAACTGTTTTTT.

The chain carries TRBV20-1 and TRBJ1-4; D might be TRBD1 (5 bases). The length of the CDR3 is 17 residues. Germline V gene sequence: CDR1 DFQATT, CDR2 SNEGSKA (reference sequence). The V and J ends lost 0 bases and 0 bases respectively, with 14 bases between them. The CDR3 DNA reads TGCAGTGCTAGAGATCCGCAGGGAACTGCAACTAATGAAAAACTGTTTTTT. Residues: CSARDPQGTATNEKLFF.

This clonotype was detected ten times or more. The chain combines TRBV2 with TRBJ2-7; 8 bases fit TRBD1. The germline gives CDR1 SNHLY, CDR2 FYNNEI. This CDR3 has 16 amino acids. Losses at the gene ends were 4 bases for V and 1 base for J; bases not matched to a gene: 9. The CDR3 spells CASSGAGTGGSYEQYF. As DNA, the CDR3 is TGTGCCAGCAGTGGAGCCGGGACAGGTGGATCCTACGAGCAGTACTTC.